These 18 T cell receptor beta chains originate from one sample sequenced in a study of T cells in Graves' hyperthyroidism and ophthalmopathy. Authors of the study amplified TCR beta CDR3 regions from RNA transcripts. Researchers ran a first-round RT-PCR on the TCR CDR3 using the HTBI primer set. TCRdb re-analysed the multiplex PCR reads in MiXCR, keeping a single row per CDR3 protein. The table lists approximately 480,000 distinct CDR3 sequences, under 25% of them singletons, with 26% in the top ten. Sequenced: blood. The receptors originated from a man between 18 and 35 years old with Graves' hyperthyroidism.

V and J are TRBV12-5 and TRBJ2-7; possible D gene TRBD2, 6 bases. CDR3 size: 11 residues. Germline values: CDR1 LGHNT, CDR2 FRNRAP. Trimming took off 8 bases at V and 7 bases at J, with 12 bases between the two ends. The CDR3 region has the DNA TGTGCTAGTAGCGGGCCCGTGGAGCAGTACTTC. Its translation: CASSGPVEQYF.

This clonotype was seen repeatedly, ten times or more. V and J are TRBV28 and TRBJ1-5, with D unresolved. The CDR3 is 16 amino acids. Trimming pared 0 bases from V and 5 bases from J, leaving 14 bases between. Germline values: CDR1 MDHEN, CDR2 SYDVKM. CDR3 sequence: CASSLWIGQTHQPQHF. The DNA for the CDR3 is TGTGCCAGCAGTTTATGGATAGGGCAGACCCATCAGCCCCAGCATTTT.

The rearrangement uses TRBV28 and TRBJ1-5, with 8 bases identical to TRBD1. The V and J ends lost 5 bases and 6 bases, in that order; junction bases with no gene match: 21. The CDR3 runs 19 residues. The germline V gene encodes CDR1 MDHEN and CDR2 SYDVKM. In DNA, the CDR3 is TGTGCCAGCAGTCCCCTTAAATTGCGGACAGGGACCCGAGGTCAGCCCCAGCATTTT. This translates into CASSPLKLRTGTRGQPQHF.

At least ten counts were recorded for this clonotype. The CDR3 protein is CASSLTLGGNYGYTF. Written as DNA, the CDR3 is TGTGCCAGCAGTCTGACCCTGGGGGGTAACTATGGCTACACCTTC. The rearrangement uses TRBV12-3 or TRBV12-4 and TRBJ1-2; tentative D call: TRBD1 (5 bases). The CDR3 totals 15 residues. The ends were cut back, 5 bases at V and 1 base at J, with 14 bases in the middle.

V and J are TRBV28 and TRBJ2-7, with TRBD1 matching 12 bases. In germline, CDR1 is MDHEN, CDR2 SYDVKM. Trimming removed 7 bases from V and 9 bases from J; junction bases left unmatched: 13. This CDR3 has 15 amino acids. CDR3 nucleotide sequence: TGTGCCAGCAAAACTGGCTGGGACAGGGGGCACGGGCAGTACTTC. This codes for CASKTGWDRGHGQYF.

This chain links TRBV28 with TRBJ1-6; 8 positions agree with TRBD1. The V segment lost 4 bases and the J segment 14 bases; nucleotides outside the gene matches: 7. The CDR3 loop spans 13 amino acids. Germline V lookup: CDR1 MDHEN, CDR2 SYDVKM. CDR3 bases: TGTGCCAGCAGTTCATGGACAGGGCGGGCCCTCCACTTT. Amino acid sequence: CASSSWTGRALHF.

This clonotype was seen at least ten times. This chain's CDR3 is CALRAPYTEAFF. Here the CDR3 DNA reads TGTGCCTTACGGGCCCCATACACTGAAGCTTTCTTT. V and J are TRBV30 and TRBJ1-1; D is undetermined. Germline assignment: CDR1 GTSNPN and CDR2 SVGIG (reference sequence). Trimming removed 7 bases from V and 3 bases from J, with 12 bases in between. This CDR3 is 12 amino acids long. Using reference TRBV30 and TRBJ1-1 for the parts outside the CDR3, the full variable domain is SQTIHQWPATLVQPVGSPLSLECTVEGTSNPNLYWYRQAAGRGLQLLFYSVGIGQISSEVPQNLSASRPQDRQFILSSKKLLLSDSGFYLCALRAPYTEAFFGQGTRLTVV.

In its sample, this clonotype was seen a few times. This sequence joins TRBV11-2 and TRBJ1-2, with D possibly being TRBD1 (5 bases). CDR1 is SGHAT, CDR2 FQNNGV, per germline. The V end was cut by 5 bases, the J end by 4 bases, with 14 bases between. The CDR3 runs to 14 residues. The DNA of the CDR3 is TGTGCCAGCAGCCCCTGGGGGGTCCTCTATGGCTACACCTTC. This sequence encodes CASSPWGVLYGYTF.

The rearrangement links TRBV10-3 to TRBJ1-1; TRBD1 matches at 7 bases. Germline CDR1 ENHRY, CDR2 SYGVKD. The CDR3 consists of 14 residues. Trimming cost V 5 bases and J 0 bases; bases outside gene matches: 3. This CDR3 reads CAISRDSLNTEAFF. The CDR3 coding sequence is TGTGCCATCAGTAGGGACAGTTTGAACACTGAAGCTTTCTTT.

This clonotype has a handful of counts. The gene calls are TRBV15 and TRBJ2-5, with TRBD2 matching over 10 bases. The trim removed 1 base at V and 1 base at J, leaving 0 bases unmatched. Germline values: CDR1 LNHNV, CDR2 YYDKDF (reference sequence). This CDR3 comprises 15 residues. CDR3 sequence reads: CATSRGTSGQETQYF. The CDR3, as DNA: TGTGCCACCAGCAGAGGGACTAGCGGCCAAGAGACCCAGTACTTC.

This rearrangement joins TRBV20-1 to TRBJ2-2, with 8 bases identical to TRBD1. Trimming at V came to 4 bases and at J to 6 bases, leaving 7 bases not matched to a gene. CDR3 size: 14 residues. Germline loops: CDR1 DFQATT, CDR2 SNEGSKA (reference sequence). The CDR3 here is CSAKMTGVPGELFF. The DNA of the CDR3 is TGCAGTGCTAAAATGACAGGGGTCCCCGGGGAGCTGTTTTTT.

The table lists this clonotype with many counts. The chain uses TRBV7-8 and TRBJ2-7; D not resolved. The CDR3 is made up of 14 amino acids. Trimming shortened V by 4 bases and J by 0 bases, and 10 bases separated the two germline ends. Germline loops: CDR1 SGHVS, CDR2 FQNEAQ. CDR3 in DNA: TGTGCCAGCAGCTCAGGTCGCCTCTCCTACGAGCAGTACTTC. Protein: CASSSGRLSYEQYF.

There are many counts of this clonotype. The CDR3 does not end in the conserved phenylalanine or tryptophan, so this is likely a read error. This rearrangement joins TRBV28 to TRBJ2-7, with 12 bases that match TRBD2. The CDR3 runs 18 residues. Trimming at V came to 5 bases and at J to 1 base, leaving 12 bases not matched to a gene. CDR1 and CDR2 from the germline V gene are MDHEN and SYDVKM. DNA for the CDR3: TGTGCCAGCAGTGCACCCTCGCGACTAGCGGGGGTATCCTACGAGCAGTACCTC. This sequence encodes CASSAPSRLAGVSYEQYL.

This clonotype showed up many times. This chain uses TRBV12-3 or TRBV12-4 with TRBJ1-2; 7 bases map to TRBD1. The V and J ends lost 5 bases and 4 bases, in that order; junction bases with no gene match: 13. CDR3 size: 16 residues. CDR3 sequence (DNA): TGTGCCAGCAGTCCCGGGCTGACAGGGACCTTCTATGGCTACACCTTC. Its translation is CASSPGLTGTFYGYTF.

This clonotype has ten or more counts. J is TRBJ1-1 and V is TRBV6-1; D unclear. The CDR3 is 12 amino acids. Per the germline V gene, CDR1 is MNHNS and CDR2 is SASEGT. The germline V and J ends were trimmed by 6 bases and 4 bases, with 9 bases remaining between them. Here the CDR3 reads CASRQQFTEAFF. Written as DNA, the CDR3 is TGTGCCAGCAGACAACAGTTCACTGAAGCTTTCTTT.

This clonotype came up many times. V is TRBV4-1 and J is TRBJ2-2, with 8 bases matching TRBD1. The CDR3 covers 17 residues. Germline V gives CDR1 MGHRA, CDR2 YSYEKL. Trimming removed 1 base from V and 0 bases from J; junction bases left unmatched: 4. CDR3 protein: CASSQGIQGANTGELFF. The CDR3 nucleotides are TGCGCCAGCAGCCAAGGTATACAGGGGGCGAACACCGGGGAGCTGTTTTTT.

The chain's CDR3 is CASSSNSGGYTF. DNA of the CDR3: TGTGCCAGCAGTTCGAACAGCGGTGGCTACACCTTC. The chain recombines TRBV12-3 or TRBV12-4 with TRBJ1-2, with D unclear. The CDR3 covers 12 residues. V gave up 4 bases and J gave up 7 bases, with 10 bases separating them.

This clonotype has at least ten counts. This chain's CDR3 is CASSFRGGNTIYF. Written as DNA, the CDR3 is TGTGCCAGCAGTTTTCGAGGGGGAAACACCATATATTTT. This sequence joins TRBV5-4 and TRBJ1-3; D remains ambiguous. Trimming took off 5 bases at V and 4 bases at J, with 10 bases between the two ends. The CDR3 runs to 13 residues. CDR1 SGHNT and CDR2 YYREEE come from the germline V gene (reference sequence).